The present entry profiles one T cell receptor beta chain with its context. The antigen it binds to is not known. Nothing much larger sits one base from this clone, and base qualities are not available. The library was made by the immunoSEQ multiplex PCR assay. TCRdb took over this immuneACCESS table, retaining in-frame rearrangements with V and J assigned. Such tables are incomplete; in checked studies, under half of the missing clones stem from an unresolved V gene, and the remainder is unexplained. For this sample there are over 10,000 clones; 89% appear just once. The ten largest make up 22% of the sample. Repertoires were sampled multiple times during chemoradiotherapy, which allowed clonal expansion in the tumor microenvironment to be followed. The sample is drawn from a study of chemoradiotherapy in HPV16-positive cancers (dated by TCRdb to the early 2020s). A note on the overall study: Functional T-cell assays on cells from two HPV16-positive patients defined candidate HPV-specific T-cell clones and common TCR motifs. The study set out to ask whether T-cell immunity against the HPV oncoproteins E6 and E7 changes over the course of chemoradiotherapy and whether that immunity affects survival. The candidate HPV-specific TCRs and motifs were then tracked in TCR repertoires from around 86 patients with HPV-related cancers.

Sequences SGDLS (CDR1) and YYNGEE (CDR2) are obtained from the germline V gene. The CDR3 goes from the cysteine to the phenylalanine over 16 residues. Here the CDR3 DNA is all that survives: 48 bases in frame from base 1. Relative to germline, V is 0 bases shorter and J is 3 bases shorter, with 14 bases between their ends. Findings and caveats that apply to the study as a whole: The functional definition of HPV-specific T cells came from only a couple of HPV16-positive patients, and the survival association was reported for HPV16-positive patients. Improved recurrence-free survival in HPV16-positive patients was associated with expansion of HPV-responsive T cells during chemoradiotherapy. Expansion of candidate HPV-specific clones and E7-related TCR motifs was observed in the tumor microenvironment during treatment, whereas no such expansion was observed for non-HPV-specific T cells.

Sequencing used blood, obtained from a patient who underwent chemoradiotherapy. The receptor was derived from a human donor with HPV-associated anogenital cancer. The sequence links TRBV9 to TRBJ2-3; a tentative D match to TRBD2 spans 7 bases. The nucleotides are TGTGCCAGCAGCGTAGCTACGGGGGGCGTAACAGATACGCAGTATTTT. Translation gives CASSVATGGVTDTQYF.